This entry lists 8 T cell receptor beta chains sequenced from one sample in a study of cytomegalovirus exposure and HLA in healthy donors. Researchers ran the PCR with 60 Vbeta and 13 Jbeta primers. Sequenced by immunoSEQ multiplex PCR; TCRdb stores in-frame clones only, minus some. In the table there are 55,000 to 80,000 clones, more than 70% of which are singletons. The sequenced sample was PBMCs. The receptor set was obtained from a woman in her twenties or thirties in good health and CMV-seronegative.

V and J are TRBV10-1 and TRBJ2-1; maybe TRBD2 (6 bases). The CDR3 has 20 amino acids. Germline lookup yields CDR1 WNHNN and CDR2 SYGVQD (reference sequence). Trimming shortened V by 0 bases and J by 5 bases, and 26 bases separated the two germline ends. CDR3 nucleotide sequence: TGCGCCAGCAGTGAGTCGAGAGGTAAGGAAGGAGGGCAATCCCACAATGAGCAGTTCTTC. Translating gives CASSESRGKEGGQSHNEQFF.

The chain combines TRBV6-6 with TRBJ2-3, with 8 bases aligning to TRBD1. The length of the CDR3 is 16 residues. The J segment lost 2 bases and the V segment lost 2 bases, leaving 6 bases of the junction unmatched. Germline CDR1 MNHNY, CDR2 SVGAGI (reference sequence). CDR3 sequence reads: CASSYRRTGNTDTQYF. CDR3 DNA: TGTGCCAGCAGTTACCGCCGGACAGGGAACACAGATACGCAGTATTTT.

The rearrangement joins TRBV11-1 to TRBJ1-1; maybe TRBD1 (6 bases). Germline values: CDR1 SGHAT, CDR2 FQDESV (reference sequence). The ends were cut back, 5 bases at V and 3 bases at J, with 16 bases in the middle. This CDR3 is 15 amino acids long. The CDR3, as DNA: TGTGCCAGCAGCATCCTTACAGGGTTGGACACTGAAGCTTTCTTT. It codes for CASSILTGLDTEAFF. The full variable domain, rest sourced from reference TRBV11-1 and TRBJ1-1, is EAEVAQSPRYKITEKSQAVAFWCDPISGHATLYWYRQILGQGPELLVQFQDESVVDDSQLPKDRFSAERLKGVDSTLKIQPAELGDSAMYLCASSILTGLDTEAFFGQGTRLTVV.

The CDR3 coding sequence is TGCGCCAGCAGTCTTGGGACAGGCGAGAGCAATCAGCCCCAGCATTTT. Protein: CASSLGTGESNQPQHF. The chain uses TRBV23-1 and TRBJ1-5; TRBD1 aligns across 8 bases. TRBV23-1 is sorted into the ORF group, with uncertain function. After removal of 4 bases from V and 1 base from J, the junction contained 6 bases not matched to a gene. CDR3 size: 16 residues.

This clone appeared a single time. The gene calls are TRBV6-5 and TRBJ1-3; D not certain. This CDR3 is built from 16 residues. The V gene lost 0 bases and the J gene lost 0 bases, with 9 bases spanning the gap. CDR1 MNHEY and CDR2 SVGAGI come from the germline V gene. As DNA, the CDR3 is TGTGCCAGCAGTTACTCGGGCAGCTTCTCTGGAAACACCATATATTTT. Its translation: CASSYSGSFSGNTIYF.

In the case of this clone: The junction departs from germline at one end; a sequencing error may be responsible. The rearrangement links TRBV7-9 to TRBJ2-2; D remains ambiguous. CDR1 and CDR2 from the germline V gene are SEHNR and FQNEAQ (reference sequence). The CDR3 covers 12 residues. The CDR3 coding sequence is TGTTCCAGCACCCCCATTCCCGGGGAGCTGTTTTTT. Translating it yields CSSTPIPGELFF.

The V call is TRBV5-1, the J call TRBJ1-6; maybe TRBD1 (5 bases). The V end was cut by 0 bases, the J end by 8 bases, with 12 bases between. The CDR3 is 15 amino acids. Germline V lookup: CDR1 SGHRS, CDR2 YFSETQ. CDR3 bases: TGCGCCAGCAGCTTGGCACACGTAGGGGATTCACCCCTCCACTTT. It yields the protein CASSLAHVGDSPLHF.

This chain joins TRBV7-8 and TRBJ2-7, with TRBD2 matching over 14 bases. This CDR3 spans 16 amino acids. Germline loops: CDR1 SGHVS, CDR2 FQNEAQ. The J segment lost 7 bases and the V segment lost 4 bases, leaving 9 bases of the junction unmatched. The CDR3, as DNA: TGTGCCAGCAGCTCCCCGGGACTAGCGGGAGTTGGTGAGCAGTACTTC. It specifies CASSSPGLAGVGEQYF.